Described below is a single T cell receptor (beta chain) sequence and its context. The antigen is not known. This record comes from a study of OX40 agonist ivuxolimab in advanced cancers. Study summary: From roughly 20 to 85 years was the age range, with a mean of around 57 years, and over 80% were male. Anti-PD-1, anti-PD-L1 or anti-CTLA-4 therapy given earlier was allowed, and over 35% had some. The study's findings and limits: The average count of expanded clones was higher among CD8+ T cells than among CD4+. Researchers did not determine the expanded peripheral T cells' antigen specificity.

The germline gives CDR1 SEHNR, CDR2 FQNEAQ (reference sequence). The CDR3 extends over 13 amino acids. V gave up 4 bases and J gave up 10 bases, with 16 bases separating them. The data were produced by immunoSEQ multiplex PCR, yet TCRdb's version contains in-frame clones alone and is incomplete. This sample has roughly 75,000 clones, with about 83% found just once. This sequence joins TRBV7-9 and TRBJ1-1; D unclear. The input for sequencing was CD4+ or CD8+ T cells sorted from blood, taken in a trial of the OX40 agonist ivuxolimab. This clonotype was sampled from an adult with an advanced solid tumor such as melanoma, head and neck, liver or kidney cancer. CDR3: CASSSPVMDRAFF. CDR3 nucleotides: TGTGCCAGCAGCTCCCCGGTCATGGATCGAGCTTTCTTT.